This T cell receptor beta chain was obtained from a study of blood T cell repertoires in COVID-19. As for the study in general: From the United States, Italy and Spain came samples of acute and convalescent COVID-19. PBMCs, B-cell-depleted T cells, or T cells provided the cDNA or gDNA that made up the material.

Patients in Seattle were enrolled during active infection, then followed longitudinally. In the study's own analysis: Researchers report that nucleated cell counts were estimated from reference gene primer amplification. TCRdb's copy holds only in-frame clones and misses some; the assay was immunoSEQ multiplex PCR. That table is the source of V, J and clone size, and D and trimming were worked out from the DNA. This sample has some 300,000 clones, with more than 80% found just once. Sequencing used peripheral blood. This receptor was taken from a woman between 50 and 59 years old with COVID-19, enrolled during active disease.

Here the CDR3 DNA reads TGTGCCAGCAGCCCGACTAGGGCGAACACCGGGGAGCTGTTTTTT. Protein: CASSPTRANTGELFF. The V call is TRBV7-6, the J call TRBJ2-2; possibly TRBD2 for D (6 bases). Trimming pared 5 bases from V and 0 bases from J, leaving 10 bases between. Germline assignment: CDR1 SGHVS and CDR2 FNYEAQ. The CDR3 is 15 amino acids.